The 11 T cell receptor beta chains given below trace back to one sample, sequenced in a study of post-analysis software for immune sequencing data. Overall study findings and caveats: Comparison of patients with controls showed five TRBV segments more frequent in patients, TRBV5-6, TRBV5-1 and TRBV20-1 among them.

The antigens for these receptors are not known. Prepared TCR beta cDNA libraries contained unique molecular identifiers. Each CDR3 protein is one row after TCRdb ran MiXCR on the PCR reads. The sample lists some 690,000 distinct CDR3 sequences; 25% to 30% were seen once. Input material: blood. All receptors derive from a girl under 18 with multiple sclerosis.

This clonotype was seen ten or more times. This chain links TRBV7-2 with TRBJ2-4; D unclear. The CDR3 has 11 amino acids. V was clipped by 4 bases and J by 9 bases, with 7 bases between them. Germline CDR1 is SGHTA and CDR2 is FQGNSA. CDR3: CASSSQIIQYF. The CDR3 DNA reads as TGTGCCAGCAGCTCGCAGATCATTCAGTACTTC.

This clonotype appeared a few times. V and J are TRBV27 and TRBJ2-1; 8 bases align to TRBD2. The J segment lost 6 bases and the V segment lost 8 bases, leaving 12 bases of the junction unmatched. Germline CDR1 is MNHEY and CDR2 is SMNVEV (reference sequence). This CDR3 is 15 amino acids long. The CDR3 bases are TGTGCCAGCGTCCCCCTTACGGGGGGGACCAATGAGCAGTTCTTC. It codes for CASVPLTGGTNEQFF.

Comment on this clonotype: One junction end disagrees with the germline gene, perhaps due to a read error. The rearrangement joins TRBV5-1 to TRBJ2-1; D is perhaps TRBD2 (5 bases). The CDR3 extends over 18 amino acids. The germline V gene encodes CDR1 SGHRS and CDR2 YFSETQ. CDR3 sequence: CACSRFASGPLPNNEQFF. The CDR3 coding sequence is TGCGCCTGCAGCAGGTTTGCAAGCGGCCCACTACCAAATAATGAGCAGTTCTTC.

The chain uses TRBV12-3 or TRBV12-4 and TRBJ2-7, with 10 bases identical to TRBD2. The junction had 8 bases not matched to a gene; V was cut back by 3 bases and J by 6 bases. The CDR3 extends over 15 amino acids. This CDR3 reads CASSFEGLAIGEQYF. As DNA, the CDR3 is TGTGCCAGCAGTTTCGAGGGACTAGCGATAGGCGAGCAGTACTTC.

This clonotype was observed a handful of times. The rearrangement joins TRBV28 to TRBJ2-7, with 7 bases lining up with TRBD1. The CDR3 is 14 amino acids. Germline V gene data show CDR1 as MDHEN and CDR2 as SYDVKM. The junction had 9 bases not matched to a gene; V was cut back by 6 bases and J by 4 bases. The CDR3 is CASSTRQGVYEQYF. In DNA form, the CDR3 reads TGTGCCAGCAGCACCCGGCAGGGGGTTTACGAGCAGTACTTC.

This clonotype was seen a few times. The genes are TRBV12-3 or TRBV12-4 and TRBJ1-5, with TRBD1 matching over 7 bases. The CDR3 is made up of 11 amino acids. V was clipped by 5 bases and J by 11 bases; unmatched bases: 3. CDR3 coding DNA: TGTGCCAGCAGTCTTGACAGGGCCCAGCATTTT. Residues: CASSLDRAQHF.

This chain joins TRBV25-1 and TRBJ1-2; tentative D call: TRBD1 (6 bases). The V end was cut by 2 bases, the J end by 2 bases, with 9 bases between. The CDR3 has 14 residues. Germline V gene data show CDR1 as MGHDK and CDR2 as SYGVNS. In nucleotides, the CDR3 is TGTGCCAGCAGTGAAAAGGGGGACAACTATGGCTACACCTTC. It translates to CASSEKGDNYGYTF.

The genes are TRBV15 and TRBJ2-3, with 8 bases aligning to TRBD1. CDR1 is LNHNV, CDR2 YYDKDF, per germline (reference sequence). The junction had 7 bases not matched to a gene; V was cut back by 0 bases and J by 5 bases. The CDR3 runs 16 residues. The CDR3 nucleotides are TGTGCCACCAGCAGAGAGGCCGGGACAGGTCGAGATACGCAGTATTTT. Encoded protein: CATSREAGTGRDTQYF.

This clonotype has just a few counts. CDR3 residues: CASSLWGLANEQFF. CDR3 coding DNA: TGTGCCAGCAGCTTATGGGGACTAGCCAATGAGCAGTTCTTC. The chain carries TRBV7-2 and TRBJ2-1; 9 bases are a match to TRBD2. Trimming cost V 2 bases and J 6 bases; bases outside gene matches: 2. CDR1 is SGHTA, CDR2 FQGNSA, per germline. This CDR3 comprises 14 residues.

The V call is TRBV19, the J call TRBJ2-1, with 9 bases aligning to TRBD2. Looked up from germline, CDR1 is LNHDA and CDR2 is SQIVND (reference sequence). V lost 6 bases, J lost 10 bases, and 7 bases stayed unmatched. The CDR3 consists of 13 residues. This chain's CDR3 is CASSRLAGMEQFF. DNA of the CDR3: TGTGCCAGTAGCCGTCTAGCGGGGATGGAGCAGTTCTTC.

In this sample, this clonotype turned up many times. The chain combines TRBV5-1 with TRBJ2-4; D tentatively fits TRBD1 or TRBD2 (5 bases each). The germline V gene encodes CDR1 SGHRS and CDR2 YFSETQ. V was trimmed by 4 bases and J by 2 bases, leaving 7 bases between them. The CDR3 has 13 residues. CDR3 bases: TGCGCCAGCAGCGGGGGATCCAAAAACATTCAGTACTTC. This encodes CASSGGSKNIQYF.